Listed below are T cell receptor beta chains from one sample, sequenced in a study of shared T cell receptors in the human thymus. Data came from immunoSEQ multiplex PCR; TCRdb stores just in-frame clones and leaves some out. The data show around 340,000 clones, 95% seen once. Sequencing was carried out using thymocytes. Source of these receptors: a human donor. Each CDR3 is given with its conserved first and last residue. A D gene is named only where the DNA matches it firmly. Only part of the rows carry a size: once, few, many, or a class if the clone is expanded.

TRBV7-3,TRBJ2-1,-,-,TGTGCCAGCCCCGAGCCTCCGGCAATGGTACGTCCGATGTACAATGAGCAGTTCTTC,CASPEPPAMVRPMYNEQFF
TRBV7-6,TRBJ2-3,-,-,TGTGCCAGCAGCCCCGGGGTAGCGACCACAGATACGCAGTATTTT,CASSPGVATTDTQYF
TRBV28,TRBJ2-3,-,-,TGTGCCAGCAGTTTGACCCCTTACCTATTCTCTAGCACAGATACGCAGTATTTT,CASSLTPYLFSSTDTQYF
TRBV19,TRBJ1-1,-,-,TGTGCCAGCTCATATTCCCGGGATAACACTGAAGCTTTCTTT,CASSYSRDNTEAFF
TRBV27,TRBJ2-1,-,-,TGTGCCAGCAGTTCCGGACTGGCCTCTTACAATGAGCAGTTCTTC,CASSSGLASYNEQFF
TRBV9,TRBJ2-7,-,-,TGTGCCAGCAGCGGGATGGGCGACGAGCAGTACTTC,CASSGMGDEQYF
TRBV7-2,TRBJ1-1,-,-,TGTGCCAGCAGCTTAGGGGGTCATATGAACACTGAAGCTTTCTTT,CASSLGGHMNTEAFF
TRBV27,TRBJ2-1,-,-,TGTGCCATCGCGGAAGGGACCATCCCTGGCAATGAGCAGTTCTTC,CAIAEGTIPGNEQFF
TRBV9,TRBJ1-2,-,-,TGTGCCAGCAGCGTAGATATGGGGCCGCGGCTCGGGGGCTACACCTTC,CASSVDMGPRLGGYTF
TRBV7-8,TRBJ2-4,-,-,TGTGCCAGCAGTGGGAGAGGGGGTGAAAGAAGTCGAACCAAAAACATTCAGTACTTC,CASSGRGGERSRTKNIQYF
TRBV14,TRBJ2-7,-,-,TGTGCCAGCAGCCAAGGAAAGGAAGGGGCGATTTACGAGCAGTACTTC,CASSQGKEGAIYEQYF
TRBV18,TRBJ2-3,-,-,TGTGCCAGCTCATTACAGCTGGGGCCGGCAGATACGCAGTATTTT,CASSLQLGPADTQYF
TRBV5-1,TRBJ2-1,once,TRBD1,TGCGCCAGCAACGGGGGACAGGAGAGAGGCAATGAGCAGTTCTTC,CASNGGQERGNEQFF
TRBV10-3,TRBJ2-7,-,TRBD1,TGTGCCATCAGTGCTTGGGGACAGGGGGCCCCGTTTTTCTACGAGCAGTACTTC,CAISAWGQGAPFFYEQYF
TRBV7-6,TRBJ2-7,-,-,TGTGCCAGCAGCACGCCGGGACGCTCCTACGAGCAGTACTTC,CASSTPGRSYEQYF
TRBV5-1,TRBJ2-1,-,TRBD1,TGCGCCAGCAGCTGGGAGAGGGACAGGGGGACCGATGAGCAGTTCTTC,CASSWERDRGTDEQFF
TRBV30,TRBJ2-5,-,-,TGTGCCTGGAGTGTAAGGGCAGAGCAAGAGACCCAGTACTTC,CAWSVRAEQETQYF
TRBV12-5,TRBJ2-6,once,TRBD1,TGTGCTAGTGGTTTGGTAGGGACAGTCCCCTCTGGGGCCAACGTCCTGACTTTC,CASGLVGTVPSGANVLTF
TRBV7-2,TRBJ2-3,-,-,TGTGCCAGCAGCTTAGCTTCAACCTTTCAGTATTTT,CASSLASTFQYF
TRBV27,TRBJ2-5,-,TRBD2,TGTGCCAGCAGGTCTTACACCATCGGGGGGGAGACCCAGTACTTC,CASRSYTIGGETQYF
TRBV4-3,TRBJ2-1,-,-,TGCGCCAGCAGCCAAGAATGGTCTCGGGACTCCCGCAATGAGCAGTTCTTC,CASSQEWSRDSRNEQFF
TRBV28,TRBJ2-3,-,-,TGTGCCAGCAGTTGTTATAGCCCGCCCGAGCGGGTTAGGGCAGATACGCAGTATTTT,CASSCYSPPERVRADTQYF
TRBV28,TRBJ2-6,once,-,TGTGCCAGCAGTCATTCAGGCCTCGGGGCCAACGTCCTGACTTTC,CASSHSGLGANVLTF
TRBV27,TRBJ1-1,-,TRBD1,TGTGCCAGCAGTTTATCGGACAGGGGGGCCACTGAAGCTTTCTTT,CASSLSDRGATEAFF
TRBV6-5,TRBJ2-2,-,-,TGTGCCAGCACCAGGTCTCCGAACACCGGGGAGCTGTTTTTT,CASTRSPNTGELFF
TRBV19,TRBJ1-4,-,-,TGTGCCAGTAGTACGATCGGACACCTACTGTTTTTT,CASSTIGHLLFF
TRBV5-4,TRBJ2-3,-,TRBD2,TGTGCCAGCAGCTTGATGCGACTAGCGGACACAGATACGCAGTATTTT,CASSLMRLADTDTQYF
TRBV5-8,TRBJ2-1,-,TRBD2,TGTGCCAGCAGCCGCCTGACTAGCGGGAGTATCCATGAGCAGTTCTTC,CASSRLTSGSIHEQFF
TRBV4-1,TRBJ2-7,-,-,TGCGCCAGCAGCCAAGTCTGTGGGCGGTCCTACGAGCAGTACTTC,CASSQVCGRSYEQYF
TRBV5-6,TRBJ2-7,few,-,TGTGCCAGCAGCTTGGACAATTACTCCTACGAGCAGTACTTC,CASSLDNYSYEQYF
TRBV7-6,TRBJ2-7,-,-,TGTGCCAGCAGCTTAGGCAGGCAGCGCGAGCAGTACTTC,CASSLGRQREQYF
TRBV9,TRBJ2-1,once,-,TGTGCCAGCAGCGGAGAGGACTTGCTCTACAATGAGCAGTTCTTC,CASSGEDLLYNEQFF
TRBV5-1,TRBJ2-5,-,-,TGCGCCAGCAGCTTGGAACGGGGGACCCAGTACTTC,CASSLERGTQYF
TRBV9,TRBJ1-3,few,-,TGTGCCAGCAGCGTTCCTGGGGGAAACACCATATATTTT,CASSVPGGNTIYF
TRBV6-5,TRBJ1-1,-,-,TGTGCCAGCAGTTACGAGCGCCACACTGAAGCTTTCTTT,CASSYERHTEAFF
TRBV28,TRBJ2-7,-,TRBD1,TGTGCCAGCAGTCCGCGACAGGGGGAGTCCTACGAGCAGTACTTC,CASSPRQGESYEQYF
TRBV28,TRBJ2-5,-,TRBD1,TGTGCCAGCAGTCCATGGGGCATCAGGGGGAGCGGAGAGACCCAGTACTTC,CASSPWGIRGSGETQYF
TRBV28,TRBJ1-5,-,-,TGTGCCAGCAGTTCGACAGGTAGTTACAATCAGCCCCAGCATTTT,CASSSTGSYNQPQHF
TRBV7-9,TRBJ2-1,-,-,TGTGCCAGCAGCTTAGAGAGTTGGCCGCCCTACAATGAGCAGTTCTTC,CASSLESWPPYNEQFF
TRBV28,TRBJ1-1,-,TRBD1,TGTGCCAGCAGTTTAGGGACAGGGGGCCGGATGAACACTGAAGCTTTCTTT,CASSLGTGGRMNTEAFF
TRBV5-6,TRBJ1-1,-,-,TGTGCCAGCAGCTTGAAGGGCAGGGGAACTGAAGCTTTCTTT,CASSLKGRGTEAFF
TRBV2,TRBJ2-6,-,-,TGTGCCAGCAAAGTTTCTGGGGCCAACGTCCTGACTTTC,CASKVSGANVLTF
TRBV9,TRBJ2-6,-,TRBD1,TGTGCCAGCAGCGCTCCGGGACAGGGATGTCCTGGGGCCAACGTCCTGACTTTC,CASSAPGQGCPGANVLTF
TRBV18,TRBJ1-5,-,TRBD1,TGTGCCAGCTCGGTCCTGGACAGGGGAGGCGGCAATCAGCCCCAGCATTTT,CASSVLDRGGGNQPQHF
TRBV27,TRBJ2-1,-,-,TGTGCCAGCAGTTACCTCCCCAATGAGCAGTTCTTC,CASSYLPNEQFF
TRBV28,TRBJ2-6,once,-,TGTGCCAGCAGTTTCCATGGGGGTTCGGGCTCTGGGGCCAACGTCCTGACTTTC,CASSFHGGSGSGANVLTF
TRBV28,TRBJ2-7,-,-,TGTGCCAGCAGTTTAGAGGCTAGTTCCACCTACGAGCAGTACTTC,CASSLEASSTYEQYF
TRBV14,TRBJ1-2,once,-,TGTGCCAGCAGCCAAGATAAAGGCAGAGCGTATGGCTACACCTTC,CASSQDKGRAYGYTF
TRBV6-4,TRBJ2-1,-,TRBD2,TGTGCCAGCAGTGACTTGACTAGCGGGGACAATGAGCAGTTCTTC,CASSDLTSGDNEQFF
TRBV7-6,TRBJ1-2,-,-,TGTGCCAGCAGCCGATGGACTGCCTATGGCTACACCTTC,CASSRWTAYGYTF
TRBV19,TRBJ2-7,-,-,TGTGCCAGTAGTAATCTGGGAGAGCAGTACTTC,CASSNLGEQYF
TRBV7-3,TRBJ2-7,-,TRBD2,TGTGCCAGCAGCTTACACGGGCCGGGAGGTTACGAGCAGTACTTC,CASSLHGPGGYEQYF